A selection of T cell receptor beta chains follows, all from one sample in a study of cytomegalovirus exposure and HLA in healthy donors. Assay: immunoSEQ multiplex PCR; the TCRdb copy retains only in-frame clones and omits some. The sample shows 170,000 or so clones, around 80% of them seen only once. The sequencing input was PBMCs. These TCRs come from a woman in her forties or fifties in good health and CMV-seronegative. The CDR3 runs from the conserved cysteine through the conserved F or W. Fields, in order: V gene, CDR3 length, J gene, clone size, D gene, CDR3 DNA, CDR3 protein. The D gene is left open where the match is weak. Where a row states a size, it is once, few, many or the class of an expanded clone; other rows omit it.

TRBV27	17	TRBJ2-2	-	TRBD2	TGTGCCAGCAGTTTATCGAAACTAGCGACCAAGACCGGGGAGCTGTTTTTT	CASSLSKLATKTGELFF
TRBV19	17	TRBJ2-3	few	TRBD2	TGTGCCAGTAGTATAGGACTAGCGGGGCCCTTACCAGATACGCAGTATTTT	CASSIGLAGPLPDTQYF
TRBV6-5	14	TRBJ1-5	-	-	TGTGCCAGCAGCCCCAGTGGCAACAATCAGCCCCAGCATTTT	CASSPSGNNQPQHF
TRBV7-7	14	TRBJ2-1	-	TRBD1	TGTGCTAGCAGCCCACAGGGGGCGAACAATGAGCAGTTCTTC	CASSPQGANNEQFF
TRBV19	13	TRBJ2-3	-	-	TGTGCCAGTAGGTCGAGGGCCTCCGATACGCAGTATTTT	CASRSRASDTQYF
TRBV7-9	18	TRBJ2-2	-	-	TGTGCCAGCAGCTTACGGGGGTCTGCGGGGTACAGCACCGGGGAGCTGTTTTTT	CASSLRGSAGYSTGELFF
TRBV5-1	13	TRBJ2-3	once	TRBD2	TGCGCCAGCACGGGACTAGTACCAGATACGCAGTATTTT	CASTGLVPDTQYF
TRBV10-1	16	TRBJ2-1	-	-	TGCGCCAGCAGTGAGATGCGGGCAGAGTCATACAATGAGCAGTTCTTC	CASSEMRAESYNEQFF
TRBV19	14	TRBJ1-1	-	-	TGTGCCAGTAGTATAACCAGGGTGGACACTGAAGCTTTCTTT	CASSITRVDTEAFF
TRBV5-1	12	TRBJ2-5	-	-	TGCGCCAGCAGCTTGGGGCCTGAGACCCAGTACTTC	CASSLGPETQYF
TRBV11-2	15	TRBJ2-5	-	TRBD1	TGTGCCAGCAGCTCCCAAGGGACAGCCCAAGAGACCCAGTACTTC	CASSSQGTAQETQYF
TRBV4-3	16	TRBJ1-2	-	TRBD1	TGCGCCAGCAGCCAGGCCGGGACAGGGGATGACTATGGATACACCTTC	CASSQAGTGDDYGYTF
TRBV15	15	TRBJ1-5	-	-	TGTGCCACCAGCCGAGCTCCTGACAGCTATCAGCCCCAGCATTTT	CATSRAPDSYQPQHF
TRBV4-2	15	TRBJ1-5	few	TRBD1	TGTGCCAGCAGCCAAGCAGGGGGGAGCAATCAGCCCCAGCATTTT	CASSQAGGSNQPQHF
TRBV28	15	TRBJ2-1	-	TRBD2	TGTGCCAGCACCCTGACTAGCGGATCCTACAATGAGCAGTTCTTC	CASTLTSGSYNEQFF
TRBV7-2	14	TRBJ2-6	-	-	TGTGCCAGCAGGGGGGGCTCTGGGGCCAACGTCCTGACTTTC	CASRGGSGANVLTF
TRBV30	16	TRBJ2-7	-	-	TGTGCCTGGAGGGACCCGCCGGGGGTACACGGCTCCGAGCAGTACTTC	CAWRDPPGVHGSEQYF
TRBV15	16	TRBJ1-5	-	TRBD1	TGTGCCACCAGCAGCAAGCAGGGGGCAAAAGTTCAGCCCCAGCATTTT	CATSSKQGAKVQPQHF
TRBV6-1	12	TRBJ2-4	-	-	TGTGCCAGCAGCGTCGGGGGATCTATTCAGTACTTC	CASSVGGSIQYF
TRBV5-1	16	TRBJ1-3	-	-	TGCGCCAGCAGCTTGGAGGGGCCTGGGACTGGAAACACCATATATTTT	CASSLEGPGTGNTIYF
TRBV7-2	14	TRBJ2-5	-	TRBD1	TGTGCCAGCAGCTACGGACAGGGATGGGAGACCCAGTACTTC	CASSYGQGWETQYF
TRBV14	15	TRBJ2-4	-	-	TGTGCCAGCAGCCGGGCGGGGAAAGCCAAAAACATTCAGTACTTC	CASSRAGKAKNIQYF
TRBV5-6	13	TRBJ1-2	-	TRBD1	TGTGCCAGCAGCGCGGACAGGATTTATGGCTACACCTTC	CASSADRIYGYTF
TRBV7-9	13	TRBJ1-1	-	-	TGTGCCAGCAGCTTCGCGGGGGACACTGAAGCTTTCTTT	CASSFAGDTEAFF
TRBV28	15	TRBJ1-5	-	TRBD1	TGTGCCAGCAGCAACTCGGACAGGGGGTATCAGCCCCAGCATTTT	CASSNSDRGYQPQHF
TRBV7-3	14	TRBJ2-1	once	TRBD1	TGTGCCAGCAGCTGGACAGGGGGAGATGGTGAGCAGTTCTTC	CASSWTGGDGEQFF
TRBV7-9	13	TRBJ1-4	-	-	TGTGCCAGCAGCTTAGCGGAGAGTTCGGGATTGTTTTTT	CASSLAESSGLFF
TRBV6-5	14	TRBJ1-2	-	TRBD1	TGTGCCAGCAGCGTGACAGGGTACGACTATGGCTACACCTTC	CASSVTGYDYGYTF
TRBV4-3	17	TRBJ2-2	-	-	TGCGCCAGCAGCCAAGATTTCACGGGGGGCCTCACCGGGGAGCTGTTTTTT	CASSQDFTGGLTGELFF
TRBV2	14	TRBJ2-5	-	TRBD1	TGTGCCAGTCTCCTACAGGGGGCGTATGAGACCCAGTACTTC	CASLLQGAYETQYF
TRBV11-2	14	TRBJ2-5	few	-	TGTGCCAGCAGCTTAGGATCAGGGTTGGAGACCCAGTACTTC	CASSLGSGLETQYF
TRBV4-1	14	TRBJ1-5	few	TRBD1	TGCGCCAGCAGCCCAGGGACAGCTAATCAGCCCCAGCATTTT	CASSPGTANQPQHF
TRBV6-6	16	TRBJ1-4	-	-	TGTGCCAGCACTACCCATGAGGGGACACCAAATGAAAAACTGTTTTTT	CASTTHEGTPNEKLFF
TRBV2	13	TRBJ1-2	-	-	TGTGCCAGCAGTTTGGGCAGTTTTAATGGCTACACCTTC	CASSLGSFNGYTF
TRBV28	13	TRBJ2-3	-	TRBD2	TGTGCCATGGGACACGGGGGGGCAGATACGCAGTATTTT	CAMGHGGADTQYF
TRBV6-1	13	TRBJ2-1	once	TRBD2	TGTGCCAGCTATGGGGGGGGTCTCAATGAGCAGTTCTTC	CASYGGGLNEQFF